The clone carrying this TCR beta chain was counted a single time. The germline gives CDR1 LGHDT, CDR2 YNNKEL (reference sequence). Trimming at V came to 4 bases and at J to 8 bases, leaving 7 bases not matched to a gene. CDR3 size: 14 residues. Sequencing used immunoSEQ multiplex PCR; TCRdb keeps in-frame clones, though not all of them. Of hundreds of thousands of clones in the sample, 70% to 90% were seen once. The sample originates from a study of blood T cell repertoires in COVID-19. Study at large: Researchers got acute and convalescent COVID-19 samples from the United States, Italy and Spain. PBMCs, B-cell-depleted T cells, or T cells were the source of the cDNA or gDNA that made up the material.

The sequenced sample consisted of peripheral blood. The clonotype was recovered from a human donor in a cohort sampled during active COVID-19. V gene TRBV3-1 (or the pseudogene TRBV3-2) combines with J gene TRBJ1-2; 10 bases agree with TRBD1. Written as DNA, the CDR3 is TGTGCCAGCAGCCGACAGACAGGGGGCGTCGGCTACACCTTC. It encodes CASSRQTGGVGYTF.